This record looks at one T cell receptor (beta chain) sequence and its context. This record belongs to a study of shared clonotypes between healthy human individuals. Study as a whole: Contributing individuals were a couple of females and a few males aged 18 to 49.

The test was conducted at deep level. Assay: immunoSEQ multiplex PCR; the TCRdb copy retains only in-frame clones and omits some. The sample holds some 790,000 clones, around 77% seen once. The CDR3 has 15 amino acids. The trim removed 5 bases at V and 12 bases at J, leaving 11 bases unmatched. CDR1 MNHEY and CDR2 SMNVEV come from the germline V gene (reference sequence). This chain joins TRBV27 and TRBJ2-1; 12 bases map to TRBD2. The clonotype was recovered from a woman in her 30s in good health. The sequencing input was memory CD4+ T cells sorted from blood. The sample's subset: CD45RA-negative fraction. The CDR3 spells CASSPRLAGAGGQFF. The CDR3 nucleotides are TGTGCCAGCAGTCCAAGACTAGCGGGGGCTGGTGGGCAGTTCTTC.